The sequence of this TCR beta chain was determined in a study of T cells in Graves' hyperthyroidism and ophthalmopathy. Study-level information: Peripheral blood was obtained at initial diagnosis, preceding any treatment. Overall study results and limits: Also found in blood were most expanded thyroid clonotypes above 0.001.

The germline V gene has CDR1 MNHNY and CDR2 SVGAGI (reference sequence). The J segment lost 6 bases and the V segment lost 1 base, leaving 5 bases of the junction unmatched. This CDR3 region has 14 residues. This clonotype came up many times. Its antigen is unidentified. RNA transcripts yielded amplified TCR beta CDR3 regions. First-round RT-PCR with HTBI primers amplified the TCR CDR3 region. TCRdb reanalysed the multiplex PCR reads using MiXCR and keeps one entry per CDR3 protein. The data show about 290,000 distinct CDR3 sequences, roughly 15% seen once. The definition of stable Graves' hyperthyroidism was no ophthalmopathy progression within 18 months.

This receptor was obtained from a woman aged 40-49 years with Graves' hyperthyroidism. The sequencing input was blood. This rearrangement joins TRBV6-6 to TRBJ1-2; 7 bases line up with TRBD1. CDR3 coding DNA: TGTGCCAGCAGTTACTTTGGCAGGGGGAATGGCTACACCTTC. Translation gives CASSYFGRGNGYTF.